A single T cell receptor (beta chain) is shown here with its context. The sample is drawn from a study of blood T cell repertoires in COVID-19. Study details: Samples representing acute and convalescent COVID-19 were sourced from the United States, Italy and Spain. In each case, the material was cDNA or gDNA derived from T cells, B-cell-depleted T cells, or PBMCs.

In the study's own analysis: How many nucleated cells were present was estimated from reference gene primer amplification. Some clones are missing from TCRdb's copy, which holds only in-frame ones; the method was immunoSEQ multiplex PCR. V and J calls and clone size are as listed in that table; D and trimming were resolved from the DNA. Altogether approximately 210,000 clones are present, 84% being singletons, with the ten largest covering 7.6%. V was cut by 9 bases and J by 2 bases, with 8 bases left in between. The germline CDR1 and CDR2 sequences are MDHEN and SYDVKM. The CDR3 is 12 amino acids. The source of this sequence is a woman between 45 and 60 years old with active or convalescent COVID-19. The sample was peripheral blood. The chain carries TRBV28 and TRBJ1-5; D gene unclear. In DNA form, the CDR3 reads TGTGCCAGTTGCGCGGGCAATCAGCCCCAGCATTTT. The encoded protein is CASCAGNQPQHF.